This T cell receptor (beta chain) comes out of a study of blood T cell repertoires in COVID-19. Across the whole study: Spain, Italy and the United States supplied samples that represented acute and convalescent COVID-19. Sample material is recorded as cDNA or gDNA derived from T cells, B-cell-depleted T cells, or PBMCs.

This table comes from immunoSEQ multiplex PCR, and its TCRdb copy is limited to in-frame clones, with some not included. The table includes about 230,000 clones, 65% to 90% detected once. The CDR3 totals 15 residues. The trim removed 5 bases at V and 0 bases at J, leaving 4 bases unmatched. The germline gives CDR1 SGHRS, CDR2 YFSETQ. Participants had their cohort set by participant-reported clinical history. This clone was seen a single time. The receptor comes from a man aged 18 to 35 who had recovered from COVID-19. The chain recombines TRBV5-1 with TRBJ1-3; 8 bases fit TRBD1. Input material: PBMCs or T cells enriched from blood (not recorded which). The CDR3 sequence: CASRGTGISGNTIYF. The DNA for the CDR3 is TGCGCCAGCAGAGGGACAGGCATCTCTGGAAACACCATATATTTT.